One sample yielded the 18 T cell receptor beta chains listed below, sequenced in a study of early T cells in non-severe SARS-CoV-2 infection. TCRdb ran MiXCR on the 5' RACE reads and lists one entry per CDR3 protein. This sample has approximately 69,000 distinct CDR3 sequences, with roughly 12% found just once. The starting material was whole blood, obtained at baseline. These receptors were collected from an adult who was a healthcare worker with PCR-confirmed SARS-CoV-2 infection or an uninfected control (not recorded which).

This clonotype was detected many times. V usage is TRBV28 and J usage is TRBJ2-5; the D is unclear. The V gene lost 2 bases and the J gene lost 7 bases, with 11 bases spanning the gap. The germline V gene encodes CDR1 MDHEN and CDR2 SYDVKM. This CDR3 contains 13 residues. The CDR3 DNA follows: TGTGCCAGCAGTTTAGAGGATCTTGGGACCCAGTACTTC. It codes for CASSLEDLGTQYF.

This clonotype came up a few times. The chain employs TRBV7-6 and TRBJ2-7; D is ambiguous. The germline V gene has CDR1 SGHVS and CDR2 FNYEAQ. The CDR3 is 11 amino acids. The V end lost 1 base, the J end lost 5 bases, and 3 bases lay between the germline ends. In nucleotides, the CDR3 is TGTGCCAGCAGCTTAGGTAACGAGCAGTACTTC. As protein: CASSLGNEQYF.

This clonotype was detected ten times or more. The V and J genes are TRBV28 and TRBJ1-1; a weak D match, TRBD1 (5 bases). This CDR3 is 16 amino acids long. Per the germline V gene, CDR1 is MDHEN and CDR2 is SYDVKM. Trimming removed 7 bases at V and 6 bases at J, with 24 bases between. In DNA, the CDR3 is TGTGCCAGCAACTCCCTGGGCGGCGGGGGGGTTGCTGAAGCTTTCTTT. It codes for CASNSLGGGGVAEAFF.

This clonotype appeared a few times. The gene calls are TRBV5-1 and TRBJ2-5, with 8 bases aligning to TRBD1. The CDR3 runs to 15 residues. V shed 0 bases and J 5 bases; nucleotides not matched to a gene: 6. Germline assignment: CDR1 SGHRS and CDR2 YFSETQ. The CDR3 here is CASSLGSQGAETQYF. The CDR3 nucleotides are TGCGCCAGCAGCTTGGGGTCCCAGGGGGCGGAGACCCAGTACTTC.

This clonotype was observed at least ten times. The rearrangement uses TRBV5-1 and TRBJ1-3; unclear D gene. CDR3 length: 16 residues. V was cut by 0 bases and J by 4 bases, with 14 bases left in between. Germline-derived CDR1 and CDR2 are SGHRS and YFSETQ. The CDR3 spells CASSLGGAEPGNTIYF. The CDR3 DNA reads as TGCGCCAGCAGCTTGGGAGGCGCCGAGCCGGGAAACACCATATATTTT.

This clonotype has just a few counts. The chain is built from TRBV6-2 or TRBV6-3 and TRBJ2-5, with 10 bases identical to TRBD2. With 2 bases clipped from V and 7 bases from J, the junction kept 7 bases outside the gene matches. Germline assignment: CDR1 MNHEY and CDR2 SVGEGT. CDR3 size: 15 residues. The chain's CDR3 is CASSYASGGAGTQYF. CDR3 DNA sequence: TGTGCCAGCAGTTACGCTAGCGGGGGAGCTGGGACCCAGTACTTC.

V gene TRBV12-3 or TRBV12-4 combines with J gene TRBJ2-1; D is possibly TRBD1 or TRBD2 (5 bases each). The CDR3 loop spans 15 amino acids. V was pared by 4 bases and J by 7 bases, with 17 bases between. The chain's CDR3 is CASSYRRDLSNEQFF. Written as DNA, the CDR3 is TGTGCCAGCAGTTACCGCCGGGACCTTTCTAATGAGCAGTTCTTC.

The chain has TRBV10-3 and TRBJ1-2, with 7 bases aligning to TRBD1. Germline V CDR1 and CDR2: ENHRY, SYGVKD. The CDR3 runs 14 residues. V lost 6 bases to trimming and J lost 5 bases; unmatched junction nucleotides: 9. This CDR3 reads CAISGAGTAYGYTF. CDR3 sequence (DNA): TGTGCCATCAGCGGAGCCGGGACAGCTTATGGCTACACCTTC.

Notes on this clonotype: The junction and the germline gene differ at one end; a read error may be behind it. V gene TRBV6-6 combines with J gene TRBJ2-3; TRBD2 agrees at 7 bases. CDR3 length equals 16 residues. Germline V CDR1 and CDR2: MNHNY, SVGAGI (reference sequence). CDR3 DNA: TGTGCCAGCAGTCCGGGACTACTTAAGAGCACAGATACGCTGTATTTT. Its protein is CASSPGLLKSTDTLYF.

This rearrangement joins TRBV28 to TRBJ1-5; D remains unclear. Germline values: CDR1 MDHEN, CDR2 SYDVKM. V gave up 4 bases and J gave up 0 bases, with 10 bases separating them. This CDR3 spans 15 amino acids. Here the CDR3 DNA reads TGTGCCAGCAGTTCGGCCGAGTATAGCAATCAGCCCCAGCATTTT. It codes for CASSSAEYSNQPQHF.

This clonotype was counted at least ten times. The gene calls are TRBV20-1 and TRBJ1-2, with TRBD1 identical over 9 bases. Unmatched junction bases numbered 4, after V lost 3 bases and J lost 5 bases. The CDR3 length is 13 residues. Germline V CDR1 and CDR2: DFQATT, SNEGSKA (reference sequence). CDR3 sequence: CSASATGGYGYTF. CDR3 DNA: TGCAGTGCTAGTGCGACAGGGGGGTATGGCTACACCTTC.

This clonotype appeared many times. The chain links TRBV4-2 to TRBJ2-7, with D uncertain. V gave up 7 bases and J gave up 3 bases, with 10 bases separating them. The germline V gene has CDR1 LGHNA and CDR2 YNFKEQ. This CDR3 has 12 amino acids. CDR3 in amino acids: CASTPVNYEQYF. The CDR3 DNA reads TGTGCCAGCACCCCGGTAAACTACGAGCAGTACTTC.

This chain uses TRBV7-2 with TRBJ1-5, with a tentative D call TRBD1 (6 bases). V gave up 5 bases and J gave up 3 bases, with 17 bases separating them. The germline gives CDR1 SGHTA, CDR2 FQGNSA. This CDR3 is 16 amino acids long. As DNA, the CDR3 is TGTGCCAGCAGCCTTACTGTAGGACAGTTCAATCAGCCCCAGCATTTT. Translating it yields CASSLTVGQFNQPQHF.

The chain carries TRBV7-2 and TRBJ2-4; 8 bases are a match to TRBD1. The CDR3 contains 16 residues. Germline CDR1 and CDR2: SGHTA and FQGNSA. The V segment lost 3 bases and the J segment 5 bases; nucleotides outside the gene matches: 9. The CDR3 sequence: CASSLQSRGPENIQYF. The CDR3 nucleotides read TGTGCCAGCAGCTTGCAATCCAGGGGGCCAGAAAACATTCAGTACTTC.

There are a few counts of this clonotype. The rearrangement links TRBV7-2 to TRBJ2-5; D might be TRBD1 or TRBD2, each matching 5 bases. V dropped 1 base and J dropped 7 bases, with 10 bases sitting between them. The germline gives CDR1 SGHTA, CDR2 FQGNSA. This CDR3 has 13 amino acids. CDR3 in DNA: TGTGCCAGCAGCTTAGATTCAGGGAGGACCCAGTACTTC. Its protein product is CASSLDSGRTQYF.

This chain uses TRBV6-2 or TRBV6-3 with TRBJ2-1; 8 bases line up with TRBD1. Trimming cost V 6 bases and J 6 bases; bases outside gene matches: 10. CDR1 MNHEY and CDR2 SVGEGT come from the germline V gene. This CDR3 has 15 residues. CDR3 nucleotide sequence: TGTGCCAGCAGAGGAGGTACAGGGGGAGGCAATGAGCAGTTCTTC. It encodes CASRGGTGGGNEQFF.

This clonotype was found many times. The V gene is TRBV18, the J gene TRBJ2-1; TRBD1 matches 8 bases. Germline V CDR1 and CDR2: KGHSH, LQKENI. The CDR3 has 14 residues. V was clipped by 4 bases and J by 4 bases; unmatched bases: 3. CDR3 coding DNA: TGTGCCAGCTCACGGGACAGGTCATACAATGAGCAGTTCTTC. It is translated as CASSRDRSYNEQFF.

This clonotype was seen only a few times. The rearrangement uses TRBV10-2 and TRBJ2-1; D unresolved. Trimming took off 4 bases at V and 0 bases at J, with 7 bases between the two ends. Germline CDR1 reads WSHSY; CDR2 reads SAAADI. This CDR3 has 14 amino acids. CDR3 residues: CASSVPYSYNEQFF. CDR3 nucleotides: TGCGCCAGCAGTGTGCCCTACTCCTACAATGAGCAGTTCTTC.